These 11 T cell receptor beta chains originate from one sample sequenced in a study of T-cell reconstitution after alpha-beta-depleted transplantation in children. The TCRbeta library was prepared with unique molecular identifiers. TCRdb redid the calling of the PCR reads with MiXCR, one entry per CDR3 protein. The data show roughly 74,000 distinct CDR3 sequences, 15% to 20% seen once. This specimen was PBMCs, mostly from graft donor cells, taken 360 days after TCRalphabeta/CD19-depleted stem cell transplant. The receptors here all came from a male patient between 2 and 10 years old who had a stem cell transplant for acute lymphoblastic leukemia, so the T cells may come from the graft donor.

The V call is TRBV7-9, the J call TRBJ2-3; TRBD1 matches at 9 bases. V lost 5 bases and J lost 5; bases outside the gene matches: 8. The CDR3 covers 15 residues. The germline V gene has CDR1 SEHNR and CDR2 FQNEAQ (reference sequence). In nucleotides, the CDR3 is TGTGCCAGCAGCGTCGGGACAGGGTATGGAGATACGCAGTATTTT. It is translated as CASSVGTGYGDTQYF.

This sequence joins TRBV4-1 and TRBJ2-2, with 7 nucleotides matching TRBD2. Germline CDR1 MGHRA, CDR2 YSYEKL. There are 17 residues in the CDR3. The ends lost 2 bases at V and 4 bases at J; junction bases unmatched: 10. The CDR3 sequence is CASSQSKRTRLTGELFF. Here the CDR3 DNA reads TGCGCCAGCAGCCAAAGCAAGAGGACTAGACTCACCGGGGAGCTGTTTTTT.

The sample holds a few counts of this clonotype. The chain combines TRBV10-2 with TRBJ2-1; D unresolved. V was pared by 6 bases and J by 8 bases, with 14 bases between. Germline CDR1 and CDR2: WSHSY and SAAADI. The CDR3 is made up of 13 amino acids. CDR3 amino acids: CASRPGPWDEQFF. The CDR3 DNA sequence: TGCGCCAGCAGACCGGGTCCCTGGGATGAGCAGTTCTTC.

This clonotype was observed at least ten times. CDR3 in amino acids: CASSPTLAFTGELFF. The CDR3 region has the DNA TGCGCCAGCAGCCCTACACTGGCCTTCACCGGGGAGCTGTTTTTT. This sequence joins TRBV5-1 and TRBJ2-2; D not certain. Germline CDR1 reads SGHRS; CDR2 reads YFSETQ. CDR3 length: 15 amino acids. V lost 4 bases, J lost 4 bases, and 14 bases lay in between. Full variable domain (outside the CDR3, taken from reference TRBV5-1 and TRBJ2-2): KAGVTQTPRYLIKTRGQQVTLSCSPISGHRSVSWYQQTPGQGLQFLFEYFSETQRNKGNFPGRFSGRQFSNSRSEMNVSTLELGDSALYLCASSPTLAFTGELFFGEGSRLTVL.

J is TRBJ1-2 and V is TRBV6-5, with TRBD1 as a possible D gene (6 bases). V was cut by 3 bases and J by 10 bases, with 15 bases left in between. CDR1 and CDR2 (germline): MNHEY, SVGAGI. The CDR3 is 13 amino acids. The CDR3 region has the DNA TGTGCCAGCAGTTATTATGGGAACAGGGCCTACACCTTC. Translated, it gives CASSYYGNRAYTF.

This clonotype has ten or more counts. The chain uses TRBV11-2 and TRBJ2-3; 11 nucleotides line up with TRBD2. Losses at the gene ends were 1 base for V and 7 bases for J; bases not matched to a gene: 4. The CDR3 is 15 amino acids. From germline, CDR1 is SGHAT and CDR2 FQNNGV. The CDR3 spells CASSLGLAGTYTQYF. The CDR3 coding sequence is TGTGCCAGCAGCTTAGGACTAGCGGGAACTTATACGCAGTATTTT.

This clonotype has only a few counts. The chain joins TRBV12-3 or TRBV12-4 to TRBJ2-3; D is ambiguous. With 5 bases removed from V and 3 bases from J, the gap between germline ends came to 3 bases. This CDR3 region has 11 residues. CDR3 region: CASSKTDTQYF. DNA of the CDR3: TGTGCCAGCAGTAAAACAGATACGCAGTATTTT.

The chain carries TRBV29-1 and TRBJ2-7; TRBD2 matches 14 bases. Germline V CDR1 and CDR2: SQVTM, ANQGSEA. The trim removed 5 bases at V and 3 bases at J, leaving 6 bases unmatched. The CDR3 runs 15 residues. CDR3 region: CSVKGTSGRRYEQYF. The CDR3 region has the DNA TGCAGCGTTAAAGGGACTAGCGGGAGACGCTACGAGCAGTACTTC.

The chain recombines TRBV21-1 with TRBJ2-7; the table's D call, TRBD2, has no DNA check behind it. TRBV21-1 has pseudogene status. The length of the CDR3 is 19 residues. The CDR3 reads CASSKGWTSDHPPVYEQYF. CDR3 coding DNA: TGTGCCAGCAGCAAAGGGTGGACTAGCGACCACCCCCCCGTCTACGAGCAGTACTTC.

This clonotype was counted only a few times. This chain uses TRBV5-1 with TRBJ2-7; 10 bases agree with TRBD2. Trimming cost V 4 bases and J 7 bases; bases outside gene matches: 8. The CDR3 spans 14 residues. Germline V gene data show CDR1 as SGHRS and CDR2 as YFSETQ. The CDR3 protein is CASSHPGLAREQYF. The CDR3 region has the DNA TGCGCCAGCAGCCACCCGGGACTAGCGCGGGAGCAGTACTTC. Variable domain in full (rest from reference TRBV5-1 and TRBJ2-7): KAGVTQTPRYLIKTRGQQVTLSCSPISGHRSVSWYQQTPGQGLQFLFEYFSETQRNKGNFPGRFSGRQFSNSRSEMNVSTLELGDSALYLCASSHPGLAREQYFGPGTRLTVT.

For the CDR3, the DNA is TGTGCCAGCAGTTTCACTAGCGGGGCCAATGAGCAGTTCTTC. This codes for CASSFTSGANEQFF. V is TRBV27 and J is TRBJ2-1, with 10 positions matching TRBD2. Unmatched junction bases numbered 2, after V lost 3 bases and J lost 6 bases. CDR1 MNHEY and CDR2 SMNVEV come from the germline V gene (reference sequence). This CDR3 region has 14 residues.